This T cell receptor beta chain was profiled in a study of cytomegalovirus exposure and HLA in healthy donors. This CDR3 is built from 17 residues. The J segment lost 2 bases and the V segment lost 3 bases, leaving 7 bases of the junction unmatched. Germline assignment: CDR1 SGHNT and CDR2 YENEEA. Points from the study as a whole: Reports indicated that the classifier achieved high specificity and sensitivity in diagnosing cytomegalovirus status. Most TCR sequences proved rare, with some public TCRs found in many donors.

PCR was performed using 60 Vbeta and 13 Jbeta primers. Assay: immunoSEQ multiplex PCR; the TCRdb copy retains only in-frame clones and omits some. Of about 200,000 clones detected, 80% to 85% appear once; the ten largest clones hold 1.5% to 2%. Notes on this clone: What it binds is not known.

The sequenced material came from PBMCs. This clonotype originated in a woman aged 18-29 years in good health and CMV-seronegative. The chain employs TRBV11-3 and TRBJ1-2, with 12 bases identical to TRBD1. Here the CDR3 reads CASSLGTGGLTNYGYTF. DNA of the CDR3: TGTGCCAGCAGCTTGGGGACAGGGGGCCTGACAAACTATGGCTACACCTTC.